The subject of this entry is one T cell receptor (beta chain). The protocol was immunoSEQ multiplex PCR, while the TCRdb copy is restricted to in-frame clones and leaves out a portion. The repertoire holds hundreds of thousands of clones, with approximately 87% as singletons. Participant ages covered about 18 to 95 years across 24 US areas. Participants' own reports of clinical history determined their cohort assignment. This sample stems from a study of blood T cell repertoires in COVID-19. Background on the study: T cells, B-cell-depleted T cells, or PBMCs provided the cDNA or gDNA that served as material.

The CDR3 runs 13 residues. Deletions cut 2 bases from V and 1 base from J, with 5 bases between. CDR1 MNHNS and CDR2 SASEGT come from the germline V gene. The sequencing sample was made of PBMCs or T cells enriched from blood (not recorded which). V is TRBV6-1 and J is TRBJ1-1; no firm D call. The clonotype comes from a woman aged 45 to 65 who had recovered from COVID-19. Here the CDR3 reads CASSERWNTEAFF. The CDR3 DNA reads TGTGCCAGCAGTGAACGTTGGAACACTGAAGCTTTCTTT.